The 9 T cell receptor beta chains below all came from one sample that was sequenced in a study of cytomegalovirus exposure and HLA in healthy donors. PCR primers comprised 60 Vbeta and 13 Jbeta primers. Sequencing used immunoSEQ multiplex PCR; TCRdb keeps in-frame clones, though not all of them. The table lists over 65,000 clones, less than 80% of them singletons. The sequenced sample consisted of PBMCs. Every receptor here comes from a man between 60 and 70 years old in good health and CMV-seropositive.

The chain carries TRBV4-2 and TRBJ2-7, with 9 bases matching TRBD2. Germline V CDR1 and CDR2: LGHNA, YNFKEQ. V shed 3 bases, J shed 5 bases, and the junction held 11 bases outside the gene matches. The CDR3 totals 16 residues. CDR3 DNA sequence: TGTGCCAGCAGCCATCCGGGAGGGACTAGCAGGGACGAGCAGTACTTC. As protein: CASSHPGGTSRDEQYF.

The gene calls are TRBV5-1 and TRBJ1-4; maybe TRBD1 (5 bases). CDR1 and CDR2 from the germline V gene are SGHRS and YFSETQ. The ends were cut back, 2 bases at V and 6 bases at J, with 14 bases in the middle. This CDR3 has 15 residues. The CDR3 sequence is CASSFWGREDEKLFF. CDR3 nucleotide sequence: TGCGCCAGCAGCTTTTGGGGCAGGGAGGATGAAAAACTGTTTTTT. The whole variable domain, remainder taken from reference TRBV5-1 and TRBJ1-4, is KAGVTQTPRYLIKTRGQQVTLSCSPISGHRSVSWYQQTPGQGLQFLFEYFSETQRNKGNFPGRFSGRQFSNSRSEMNVSTLELGDSALYLCASSFWGREDEKLFFGSGTQLSVL.

The V gene is TRBV2, the J gene TRBJ1-4, with TRBD1 as a possible D gene (5 bases). The V gene lost 8 bases and the J gene lost 8 bases, with 18 bases spanning the gap. The CDR3 length is 14 residues. The germline gives CDR1 SNHLY, CDR2 FYNNEI. The CDR3 region is CASGAGGGEEKLFF. The CDR3, as DNA: TGTGCCAGCGGCGCCGGGGGAGGGGAAGAAAAACTGTTTTTT.

V and J are TRBV4-1 and TRBJ2-3; TRBD2 agrees at 9 bases. From germline, CDR1 is MGHRA and CDR2 YSYEKL. Germline trimming cut 4 bases from V and 6 bases from J; bases unmatched to any gene: 11. There are 16 residues in the CDR3. The CDR3: CASSPTEAGGGDTQYF. In DNA form, the CDR3 reads TGCGCCAGCAGCCCGACCGAAGCGGGAGGAGGGGATACGCAGTATTTT.

The rearrangement links TRBV11-3 to TRBJ1-3, with D possibly TRBD1 on 6 matching bases. Germline loops: CDR1 SGHNT, CDR2 YENEEA. Between the trimmed V and J ends, which lost 5 bases and 0 bases, there was a span of 17 bases. The CDR3 length is 17 residues. CDR3 nucleotides: TGTGCCAGCAGCCCTCGACAGGCGCCGGCCTCTGGAAACACCATATATTTT. Translated, it gives CASSPRQAPASGNTIYF.

This rearrangement joins TRBV29-1 to TRBJ1-2; D not certain. The V gene lost 7 bases and the J gene lost 7 bases, with 19 bases spanning the gap. CDR3 length equals 13 residues. Germline-derived CDR1 and CDR2 are SQVTM and ANQGSEA. The CDR3 is CSADILLWPGYTF. The CDR3 DNA follows: TGCAGCGCCGACATATTGCTATGGCCTGGCTACACCTTC.

J is TRBJ2-3 and V is TRBV10-3; TRBD2 matches 10 bases. V lost 2 bases, J lost 6 bases, and 5 bases stayed unmatched. Germline CDR1 and CDR2: ENHRY and SYGVKD. The CDR3 is 15 amino acids. CDR3: CAISEGTSVLDTQYF. As DNA, the CDR3 is TGTGCCATCAGTGAGGGGACTAGCGTCCTGGATACGCAGTATTTT.

The rearrangement links TRBV4-1 to TRBJ2-7; D is ambiguous. CDR3 size: 16 residues. The germline V gene has CDR1 MGHRA and CDR2 YSYEKL. V was trimmed by 3 bases and J by 1 base, leaving 16 bases between them. The CDR3 sequence is CASSQGLEIRSYEQYF. The CDR3 region has the DNA TGCGCCAGCAGCCAGGGCCTGGAAATCAGATCCTACGAGCAGTACTTC.

The chain joins TRBV5-1 to TRBJ2-7, with TRBD2 matching over 11 bases. CDR1 and CDR2 from the germline V gene are SGHRS and YFSETQ. V shed 5 bases and J 2 bases; nucleotides not matched to a gene: 12. This CDR3 spans 17 amino acids. The CDR3 nucleotides are TGCGCCAGCAGACTAAATTCCGGGACTAGCGGAGCCTACGAGCAGTACTTC. Translating gives CASRLNSGTSGAYEQYF.